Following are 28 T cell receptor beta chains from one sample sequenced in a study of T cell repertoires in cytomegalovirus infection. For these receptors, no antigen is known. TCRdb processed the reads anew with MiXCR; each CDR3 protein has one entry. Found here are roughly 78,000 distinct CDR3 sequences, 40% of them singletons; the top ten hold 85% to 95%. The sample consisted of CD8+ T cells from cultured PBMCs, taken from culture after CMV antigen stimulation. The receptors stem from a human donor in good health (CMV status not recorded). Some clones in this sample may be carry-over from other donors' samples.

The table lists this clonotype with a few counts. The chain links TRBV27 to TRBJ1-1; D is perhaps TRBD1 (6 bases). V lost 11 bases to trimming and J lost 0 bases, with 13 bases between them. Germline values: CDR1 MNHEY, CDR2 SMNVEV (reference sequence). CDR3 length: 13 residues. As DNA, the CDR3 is TGTGCCGCCCAGGACAGTTTGAACACTGAAGCTTTCTTT. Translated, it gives CAAQDSLNTEAFF.

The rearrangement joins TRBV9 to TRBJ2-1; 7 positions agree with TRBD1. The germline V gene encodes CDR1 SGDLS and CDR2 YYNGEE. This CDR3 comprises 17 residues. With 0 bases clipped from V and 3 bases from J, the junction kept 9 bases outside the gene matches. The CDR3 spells CASSVAGSGTVYNEQFF. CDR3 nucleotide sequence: TGTGCCAGCAGCGTAGCTGGTTCCGGGACAGTCTACAATGAGCAGTTCTTC.

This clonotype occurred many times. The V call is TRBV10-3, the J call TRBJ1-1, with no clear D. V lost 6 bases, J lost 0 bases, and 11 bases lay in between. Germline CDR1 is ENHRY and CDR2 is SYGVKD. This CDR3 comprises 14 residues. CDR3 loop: CAIRDGPMNTEAFF. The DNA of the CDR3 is TGTGCCATCAGGGACGGACCTATGAACACTGAAGCTTTCTTT.

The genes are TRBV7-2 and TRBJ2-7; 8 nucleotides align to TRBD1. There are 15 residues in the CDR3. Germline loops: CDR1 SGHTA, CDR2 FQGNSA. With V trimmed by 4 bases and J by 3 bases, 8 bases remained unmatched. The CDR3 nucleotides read TGTGCCAGCAGCTCGGACAGGGCGGTGGGCTACGAGCAGTACTTC. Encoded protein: CASSSDRAVGYEQYF.

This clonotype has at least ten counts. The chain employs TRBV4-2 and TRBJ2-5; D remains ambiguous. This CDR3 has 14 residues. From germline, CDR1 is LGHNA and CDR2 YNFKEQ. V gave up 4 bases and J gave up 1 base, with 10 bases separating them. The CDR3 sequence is CASSPKGIQETQYF. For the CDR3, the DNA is TGTGCCAGCAGCCCGAAGGGTATCCAAGAGACCCAGTACTTC.

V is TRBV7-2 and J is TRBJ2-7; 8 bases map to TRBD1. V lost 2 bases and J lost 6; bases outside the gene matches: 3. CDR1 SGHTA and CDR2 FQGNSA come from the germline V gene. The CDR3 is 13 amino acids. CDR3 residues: CASSLNRGIEQYF. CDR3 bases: TGTGCCAGCAGCTTAAACAGGGGGATCGAGCAGTACTTC.

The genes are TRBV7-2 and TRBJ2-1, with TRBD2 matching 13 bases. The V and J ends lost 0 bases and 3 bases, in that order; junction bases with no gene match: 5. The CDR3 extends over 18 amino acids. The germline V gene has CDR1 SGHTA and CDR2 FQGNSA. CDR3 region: CASSLATGLAGLYNEQFF. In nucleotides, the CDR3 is TGTGCCAGCAGCTTAGCGACGGGACTAGCGGGGCTCTACAATGAGCAGTTCTTC. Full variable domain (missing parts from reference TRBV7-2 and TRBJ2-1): GAGVSQSPSNKVTEKGKDVELRCDPISGHTALYWYRQSLGQGLEFLIYFQGNSAPDKSGLPSDRFSAERTGGSVSTLTIQRTQQEDSAVYLCASSLATGLAGLYNEQFFGPGTRLTVL.

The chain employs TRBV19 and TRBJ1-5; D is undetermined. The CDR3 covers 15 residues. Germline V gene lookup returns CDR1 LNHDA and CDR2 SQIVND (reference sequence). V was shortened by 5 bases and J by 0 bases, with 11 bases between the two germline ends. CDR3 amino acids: CASSYNSFSNQPQHF. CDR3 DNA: TGTGCCAGTAGTTATAACAGCTTTAGCAATCAGCCCCAGCATTTT.

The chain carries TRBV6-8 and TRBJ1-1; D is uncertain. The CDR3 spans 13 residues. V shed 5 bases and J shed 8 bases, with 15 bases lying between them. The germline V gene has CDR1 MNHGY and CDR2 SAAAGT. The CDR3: CASSQDLATEAFF. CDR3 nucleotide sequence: TGTGCCAGCAGTCAGGACCTCGCGACGGAAGCTTTCTTT.

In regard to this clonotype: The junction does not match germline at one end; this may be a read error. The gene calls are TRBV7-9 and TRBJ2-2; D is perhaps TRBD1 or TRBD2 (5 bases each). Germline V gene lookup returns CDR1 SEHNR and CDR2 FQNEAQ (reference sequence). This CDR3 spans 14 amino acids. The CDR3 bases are TGTGCCAGCAGCATAGCAGGGAGAACCGGGGAGCTGTTTTTT. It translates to CASSIAGRTGELFF.

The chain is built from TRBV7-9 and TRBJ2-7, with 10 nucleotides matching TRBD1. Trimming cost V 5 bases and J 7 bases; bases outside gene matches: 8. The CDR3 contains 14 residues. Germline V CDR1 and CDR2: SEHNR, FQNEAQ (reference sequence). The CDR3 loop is CASSPGQGLGEQYF. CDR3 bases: TGTGCCAGCAGCCCGGGACAGGGGTTGGGGGAGCAGTACTTC.

The CDR3 coding sequence is TGTGCCAGCAGCTTACTGGGACTGCAAGAGACCCAGTACTTC. This codes for CASSLLGLQETQYF. V and J are TRBV7-6 and TRBJ2-5; TRBD2 is a possible D gene (6 bases). The germline V gene has CDR1 SGHVS and CDR2 FNYEAQ. The CDR3 contains 14 residues. The ends were cut back, 2 bases at V and 2 bases at J, with 9 bases in the middle. Variable domain in full (rest from reference TRBV7-6 and TRBJ2-5): GAGVSQSPRYKVTKRGQDVALRCDPISGHVSLYWYRQALGQGPEFLTYFNYEAQQDKSGLPNDRFSAERPEGSISTLTIQRTEQRDSAMYRCASSLLGLQETQYFGPGTRLLVL.

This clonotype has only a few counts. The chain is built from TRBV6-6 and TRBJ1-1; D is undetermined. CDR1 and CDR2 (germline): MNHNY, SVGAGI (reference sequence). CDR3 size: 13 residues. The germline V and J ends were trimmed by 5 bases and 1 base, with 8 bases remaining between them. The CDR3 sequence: CASSEWGNTEAFF. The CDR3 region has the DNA TGTGCCAGCAGTGAGTGGGGGAACACTGAAGCTTTCTTT.

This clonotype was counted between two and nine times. The CDR3 here is CASSLGQGSEAFF. In nucleotides, the CDR3 is TGTGCCAGCAGCTTAGGACAGGGTTCTGAAGCTTTCTTT. This chain uses TRBV7-9 with TRBJ1-1; TRBD1 agrees at 7 bases. The CDR3 is made up of 13 amino acids. CDR1 is SEHNR and CDR2 is FQNEAQ in the germline V gene (reference sequence). Trimming removed 1 base from V and 6 bases from J; junction bases left unmatched: 2.

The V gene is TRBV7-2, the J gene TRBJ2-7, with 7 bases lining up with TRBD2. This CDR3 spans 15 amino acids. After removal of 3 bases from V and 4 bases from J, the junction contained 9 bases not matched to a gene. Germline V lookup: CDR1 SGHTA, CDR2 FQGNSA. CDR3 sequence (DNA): TGTGCCAGCAGCTTGGAATGGCGGGGGATTTACGAGCAGTACTTC. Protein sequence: CASSLEWRGIYEQYF.

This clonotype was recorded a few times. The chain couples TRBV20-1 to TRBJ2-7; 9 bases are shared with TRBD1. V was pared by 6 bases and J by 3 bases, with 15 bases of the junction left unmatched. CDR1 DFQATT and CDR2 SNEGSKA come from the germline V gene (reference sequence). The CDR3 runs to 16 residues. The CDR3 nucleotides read TGCAGTGCCTATGCCAGGACAGGGGTTTTAGACTACGAGCAGTACTTC. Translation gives CSAYARTGVLDYEQYF.

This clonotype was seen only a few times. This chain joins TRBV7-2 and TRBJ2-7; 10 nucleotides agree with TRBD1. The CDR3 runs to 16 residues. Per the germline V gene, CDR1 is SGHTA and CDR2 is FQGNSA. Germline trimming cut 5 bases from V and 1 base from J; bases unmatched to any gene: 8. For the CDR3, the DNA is TGTGCCAGCAGCATACCTCGGGACAGGGGTTCCTACGAGCAGTACTTC. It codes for CASSIPRDRGSYEQYF. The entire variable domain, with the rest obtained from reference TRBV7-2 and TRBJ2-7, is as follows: GAGVSQSPSNKVTEKGKDVELRCDPISGHTALYWYRQSLGQGLEFLIYFQGNSAPDKSGLPSDRFSAERTGGSVSTLTIQRTQQEDSAVYLCASSIPRDRGSYEQYFGPGTRLTVT.

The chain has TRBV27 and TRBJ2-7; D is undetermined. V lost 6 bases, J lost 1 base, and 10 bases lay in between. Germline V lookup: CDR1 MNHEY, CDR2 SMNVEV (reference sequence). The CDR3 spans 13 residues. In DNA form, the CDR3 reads TGTGCCAGCAGCTTCGGTGTTTCCTACGAGCAGTACTTC. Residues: CASSFGVSYEQYF.

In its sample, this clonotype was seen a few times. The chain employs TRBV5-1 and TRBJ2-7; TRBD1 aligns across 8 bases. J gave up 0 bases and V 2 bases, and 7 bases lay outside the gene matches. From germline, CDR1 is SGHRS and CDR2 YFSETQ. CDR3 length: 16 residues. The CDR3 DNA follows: TGCGCCAGCAGCTTCGGACAGGGAAGGAGCTCCTACGAGCAGTACTTC. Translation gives CASSFGQGRSSYEQYF.

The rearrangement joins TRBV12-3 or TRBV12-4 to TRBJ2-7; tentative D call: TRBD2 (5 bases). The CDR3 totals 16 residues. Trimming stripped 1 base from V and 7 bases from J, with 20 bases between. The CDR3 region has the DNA TGTGCCAGCAGTTTAGGGGCGAGACTATCTTTTGGGGAGCAGTACTTC. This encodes CASSLGARLSFGEQYF.

CDR3 DNA: TGTGCCAGCAGCTTAATCGGGGGTTCCTACAATGAGCAGTTCTTC. Encoded protein: CASSLIGGSYNEQFF. The rearrangement joins TRBV11-2 to TRBJ2-1, with a possible D match to TRBD2 (6 bases). This CDR3 region has 15 residues. Looked up from germline, CDR1 is SGHAT and CDR2 is FQNNGV. Trimming took off 2 bases at V and 1 base at J, with 9 bases between the two ends.

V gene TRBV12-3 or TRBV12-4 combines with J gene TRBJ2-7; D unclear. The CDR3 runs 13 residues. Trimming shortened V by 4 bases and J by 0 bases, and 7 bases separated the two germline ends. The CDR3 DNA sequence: TGTGCCAGCAGTTATGACCTCTCCTACGAGCAGTACTTC. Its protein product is CASSYDLSYEQYF.

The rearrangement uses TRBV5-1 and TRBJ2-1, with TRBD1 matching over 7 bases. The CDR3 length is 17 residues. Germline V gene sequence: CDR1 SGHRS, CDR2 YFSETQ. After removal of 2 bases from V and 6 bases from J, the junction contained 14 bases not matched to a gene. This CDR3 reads CASSFYMTGRLVNEQFF. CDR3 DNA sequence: TGCGCCAGCAGCTTTTATATGACAGGGAGATTGGTCAATGAGCAGTTCTTC.

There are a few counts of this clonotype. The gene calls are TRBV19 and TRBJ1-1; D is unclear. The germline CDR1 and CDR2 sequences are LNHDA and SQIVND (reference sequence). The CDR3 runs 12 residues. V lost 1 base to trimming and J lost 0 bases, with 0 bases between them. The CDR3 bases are TGTGCCAGTAGTATAGTGAACACTGAAGCTTTCTTT. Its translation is CASSIVNTEAFF.

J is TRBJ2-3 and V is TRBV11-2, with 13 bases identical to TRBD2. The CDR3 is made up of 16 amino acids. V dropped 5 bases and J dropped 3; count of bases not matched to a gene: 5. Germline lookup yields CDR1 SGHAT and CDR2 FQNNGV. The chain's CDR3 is CASSPWTSGGTDTQYF. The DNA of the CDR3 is TGTGCCAGCAGCCCTTGGACTAGCGGGGGTACAGATACGCAGTATTTT. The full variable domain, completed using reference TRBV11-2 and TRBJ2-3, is EAGVAQSPRYKIIEKRQSVAFWCNPISGHATLYWYQQILGQGPKLLIQFQNNGVVDDSQLPKDRFSAERLKGVDSTLKIQPAKLEDSAVYLCASSPWTSGGTDTQYFGPGTRLTVL.

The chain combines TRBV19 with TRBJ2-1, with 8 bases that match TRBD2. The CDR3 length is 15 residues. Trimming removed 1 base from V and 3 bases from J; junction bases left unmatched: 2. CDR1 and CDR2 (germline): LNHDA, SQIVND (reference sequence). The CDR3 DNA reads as TGTGCCAGTAGTATAGTAGCGGGGCTCTACAATGAGCAGTTCTTC. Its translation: CASSIVAGLYNEQFF.

The CDR3: CSARMGLAGSRGYEQYF. In nucleotides, the CDR3 is TGCAGTGCTAGGATGGGACTAGCGGGGTCAAGGGGCTACGAGCAGTACTTC. The chain recombines TRBV20-1 with TRBJ2-7; 13 nucleotides agree with TRBD2. Germline V gene data show CDR1 as DFQATT and CDR2 as SNEGSKA (reference sequence). The CDR3 is 17 amino acids. J was trimmed by 3 bases and V by 3 bases; bases with no gene match: 11.

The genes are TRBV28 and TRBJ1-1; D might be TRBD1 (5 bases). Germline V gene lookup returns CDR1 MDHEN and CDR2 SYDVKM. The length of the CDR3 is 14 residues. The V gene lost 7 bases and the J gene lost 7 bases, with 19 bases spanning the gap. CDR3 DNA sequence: TGTGCCAGCACCACTGGGAGAGGGGCCAATGAAGCTTTCTTT. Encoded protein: CASTTGRGANEAFF.